This passage covers 5 T cell receptor beta chains from one sample sequenced in a study of regulatory T cells in long-lasting Graves disease. Arm-PCR with iRepertoire HTBI primers amplified the CDR3 regions for these TCR beta libraries. TCRdb redid the calling of the multiplex PCR reads with MiXCR, one entry per CDR3 protein. The data contain about 370,000 distinct CDR3 sequences, around 15% of them singletons. As to time point: newly diagnosed GD, antithyroid drugs for less than 3 months. TCR sequences were obtained from RNA taken from PBMCs. The source was peripheral blood mononuclear cells (PBMCs), collected at new diagnosis, from a patient treated with antithyroid drugs. The receptors were sampled from a female donor with Graves disease.

This clonotype was counted ten times or more. The chain employs TRBV11-2 and TRBJ2-3; D is perhaps TRBD2 (6 bases). Germline V lookup: CDR1 SGHAT, CDR2 FQNNGV. The CDR3 is 16 amino acids. V gave up 1 base and J gave up 1 base, with 12 bases separating them. The CDR3 sequence is CASSLVRASGTDTQYF. In nucleotides, the CDR3 is TGTGCCAGCAGCTTAGTTCGAGCTAGCGGCACAGATACGCAGTATTTT. Looking up the rest from reference TRBV11-2 and TRBJ2-3 gives the full variable domain: EAGVAQSPRYKIIEKRQSVAFWCNPISGHATLYWYQQILGQGPKLLIQFQNNGVVDDSQLPKDRFSAERLKGVDSTLKIQPAKLEDSAVYLCASSLVRASGTDTQYFGPGTRLTVL.

This clonotype was counted many times. V gene TRBV11-2 combines with J gene TRBJ2-7, with TRBD2 matching over 12 bases. CDR1 is SGHAT and CDR2 is FQNNGV in the germline V gene. With 4 bases clipped from V and 4 bases from J, the junction kept 8 bases outside the gene matches. The CDR3 is made up of 16 amino acids. The chain's CDR3 is CASSSLRGLAGYEQYF. CDR3 nucleotides: TGTGCCAGCAGCTCGCTCCGTGGACTAGCGGGATACGAGCAGTACTTC.

V is TRBV7-9 and J is TRBJ2-7; 7 nucleotides agree with TRBD2. The CDR3 covers 13 residues. From germline, CDR1 is SEHNR and CDR2 FQNEAQ (reference sequence). Unmatched junction bases numbered 7, after V lost 6 bases and J lost 5 bases. CDR3 bases: TGTGCCAGCAGGCAGGGAGGGAAGGACGAGCAGTACTTC. Translated, it gives CASRQGGKDEQYF.

This clonotype has at least ten counts. The chain uses TRBV7-9 and TRBJ2-1; TRBD2 agrees at 11 bases. With V trimmed by 5 bases and J by 7 bases, 7 bases remained unmatched. There are 15 residues in the CDR3. Per germline, CDR1 SEHNR and CDR2 FQNEAQ (reference sequence). The CDR3 loop is CASSTIAGGENEQFF. Written as DNA, the CDR3 is TGTGCCAGCAGCACTATAGCGGGGGGGGAGAATGAGCAGTTCTTC.

V is TRBV7-2 and J is TRBJ2-7, with TRBD2 matching over 9 bases. Trimming cost V 1 base and J 2 bases; bases outside gene matches: 6. CDR3 length: 16 amino acids. In germline, CDR1 is SGHTA, CDR2 FQGNSA. The CDR3 DNA reads as TGTGCCAGCAGCTTAGTCTTAGCGGGAGCGCCCTACGAGCAGTACTTC. Translating gives CASSLVLAGAPYEQYF.